These 19 T cell receptor beta chains came from one sample sequenced in a study of blood T cell repertoires in COVID-19. Repertoires were generated with immunoSEQ multiplex PCR, while TCRdb's copy carries only in-frame clones and drops some. The table lists 240,000 or so clones, approximately 85% of them singletons. Sequencing was performed on peripheral blood. All receptors come from a woman under 40 with acute or convalescent COVID-19.

The chain couples TRBV4-3 to TRBJ2-5, with TRBD2 matching 10 bases. This CDR3 is 16 amino acids long. The germline V gene encodes CDR1 LGHNA and CDR2 YSLEER. Unmatched junction bases numbered 10, after V lost 4 bases and J lost 5 bases. This chain's CDR3 is CASSLSGRAIGETQYF. CDR3 in DNA: TGCGCCAGCAGCCTAAGCGGGAGGGCCATTGGGGAGACCCAGTACTTC.

In its sample, this clone was seen once. The CDR3 sequence: CASSQQGALGYTF. The CDR3 nucleotides are TGTGCCAGCAGCCAACAGGGGGCGCTTGGCTACACCTTC. This rearrangement joins TRBV16 to TRBJ1-2, with 8 nucleotides matching TRBD1. CDR1 KGHSY and CDR2 FQNENV come from the germline V gene. The CDR3 totals 13 residues. Unmatched junction bases numbered 3, after V lost 2 bases and J lost 7 bases. The whole variable domain, remainder taken from reference TRBV16 and TRBJ1-2, is GEEVAQTPKHLVRGEGQKAKLYCAPIKGHSYVFWYQQVLKNEFKFLISFQNENVFDETGMPKERFSAKCLPNSPCSLEIQATKLEDSAVYFCASSQQGALGYTFGSGTRLTVV.

V is TRBV14 and J is TRBJ2-1; D is perhaps TRBD2 (5 bases). The CDR3 is made up of 16 amino acids. Germline V gene sequence: CDR1 SGHDN, CDR2 FVKESK. Trimming left V 1 base short and J 4 bases short, with 14 bases between. The CDR3: CASSQGSYGSYNEQFF. The CDR3, as DNA: TGTGCCAGCAGCCAAGGCTCCTATGGGAGTTACAATGAGCAGTTCTTC. Based on the CDR3 plus reference TRBV14 and TRBJ2-1, the full variable domain is EAGVTQFPSHSVIEKGQTVTLRCDPISGHDNLYWYRRVMGKEIKFLLHFVKESKQDESGMPNNRFLAERTGGTYSTLKVQPAELEDSGVYFCASSQGSYGSYNEQFFGPGTRLTVL.

The chain carries TRBV5-6 and TRBJ2-7; TRBD2 matches 7 bases. The J segment lost 2 bases and the V segment lost 2 bases, leaving 7 bases of the junction unmatched. The CDR3 runs 15 residues. Germline values: CDR1 SGHDT, CDR2 YYEEEE. In DNA form, the CDR3 reads TGTGCCAGCAGCTTCGGGCTAGCGGACACCTACGAGCAGTACTTC. Translated: CASSFGLADTYEQYF.

The chain has TRBV5-6 and TRBJ2-7; 13 positions match TRBD2. V trimming: 7 bases; J trimming: 6 bases; junction bases outside the gene matches: 22. Germline CDR1 SGHDT, CDR2 YYEEEE. The CDR3 extends over 19 amino acids. The CDR3 nucleotides read TGTGCCAGCGACAAACGGACTAGCGGGAGCCCCACCCGGGTGGGCGAGCAGTACTTC. It is translated as CASDKRTSGSPTRVGEQYF.

The chain uses TRBV2 and TRBJ2-5, with 11 bases that match TRBD2. The CDR3 is 15 residues long. V dropped 6 bases and J dropped 2; count of bases not matched to a gene: 5. Looked up from germline, CDR1 is SNHLY and CDR2 is FYNNEI. For the CDR3, the DNA is TGTGCCAGCAGGGGGGGACTAGCGGAACAAGAGACCCAGTACTTC. This encodes CASRGGLAEQETQYF.

The sample holds one count of this clone. J is TRBJ2-2 and V is TRBV7-3; TRBD2 matches 12 bases. The germline CDR1 and CDR2 sequences are SGHTA and FQGTGA. V was pared by 5 bases and J by 4 bases, with 5 bases of the junction left unmatched. The CDR3 is 16 residues long. As DNA, the CDR3 is TGTGCCAGCAGCCGACTAGCGGGAGTTCCCACCGGGGAGCTGTTTTTT. This codes for CASSRLAGVPTGELFF.

This clone was counted at least ten times. The chain recombines TRBV19 with TRBJ2-3; 12 nucleotides align to TRBD2. Germline lookup yields CDR1 LNHDA and CDR2 SQIVND (reference sequence). V lost 5 bases to trimming and J lost 1 base; unmatched junction nucleotides: 4. The CDR3 contains 16 residues. Here the CDR3 DNA reads TGTGCCAGTAGTCTCCTAGCGGGAGGGGGCACAGATACGCAGTATTTT. It codes for CASSLLAGGGTDTQYF.

The chain has TRBV21-1 and TRBJ2-7; no DNA check was done on the table's D call, TRBD1. TRBV21-1 corresponds to a pseudogene. The CDR3 is 14 amino acids. CDR3 nucleotide sequence: TGTGCCAGCGGGCCGGGACAGGTCTCCTACGAGCAGTACTTC. It translates to CASGPGQVSYEQYF.

The chain couples TRBV3-1 (or the pseudogene TRBV3-2) to TRBJ2-2; perhaps TRBD1 as D (6 bases). This CDR3 contains 17 residues. The germline gives CDR1 LGHDT, CDR2 YNNKEL (reference sequence). V gave up 0 bases and J gave up 1 base, with 12 bases separating them. CDR3 residues: CASSQDGQIRNTGELFF. The CDR3 DNA is TGTGCCAGCAGCCAAGATGGACAGATTCGGAACACCGGGGAGCTGTTTTTT.

The rearrangement joins TRBV3-1 (or the pseudogene TRBV3-2) to TRBJ2-1, with 8 nucleotides matching TRBD2. Germline V gene lookup returns CDR1 LGHDT and CDR2 YNNKEL (reference sequence). This CDR3 comprises 19 residues. J was trimmed by 1 base and V by 5 bases; bases with no gene match: 16. The CDR3 DNA reads as TGTGCCAGCAGCAGACGCTACCCAGCGGGAGAGGGGTCCTACAATGAGCAGTTCTTC. Encoded protein: CASSRRYPAGEGSYNEQFF.

V gene TRBV13 combines with J gene TRBJ2-3, with 7 bases identical to TRBD1. The CDR3 loop spans 17 amino acids. The ends lost 5 bases at V and 10 bases at J; junction bases unmatched: 21. CDR1 and CDR2 from the germline V gene are PRHDT and FYEKMQ (reference sequence). In DNA form, the CDR3 reads TGTGCCAGCAGCACTCCGGGACAGCTCCTCGTGGGGATGCCGCAGTATTTT. Residues: CASSTPGQLLVGMPQYF.

This clone was detected only once. V gene TRBV5-4 combines with J gene TRBJ2-2; 8 positions agree with TRBD2. Looked up from germline, CDR1 is SGHNT and CDR2 is YYREEE (reference sequence). The CDR3 sequence is 15 residues long. J lost 4 bases, V lost 4 bases, and 6 bases had no gene match. The CDR3 region is CASSVSGRPTGELFF. As DNA, the CDR3 is TGTGCCAGCAGCGTGAGCGGGAGACCCACCGGGGAGCTGTTTTTT.

This clone showed up just once. The V and J genes are TRBV11-2 and TRBJ2-7; unclear D gene. The CDR3 is 12 amino acids. Germline V gene sequence: CDR1 SGHAT, CDR2 FQNNGV. V lost 5 bases and J lost 2, with 7 bases in between. Here the CDR3 DNA reads TGTGCCAGCAGCCGTCAGGCCTACGAGCAGTACTTC. It is translated as CASSRQAYEQYF.

About this clone: Given a much more abundant clone one base away, this may be a read error. This same CDR3 is encoded by further DNA sequences in the sample. The CDR3 DNA reads as TGTGCCAGCAAGGTACTAGCGGGGGGGCCTAACACCGGGGAGCTGTTTTTT. Translated: CASKVLAGGPNTGELFF. The chain couples TRBV21-1 to TRBJ2-2; the table names TRBD2, a call not compared with the DNA. TRBV21-1 has pseudogene status. The CDR3 consists of 17 residues.

V and J are TRBV6-5 and TRBJ2-7; no definite D call. The CDR3 spans 14 residues. Germline assignment: CDR1 MNHEY and CDR2 SVGAGI. Trimming removed 0 bases at V and 2 bases at J, with 8 bases between. The CDR3 here is CASSYSYDTYEQYF. In DNA, the CDR3 is TGTGCCAGCAGTTACTCATACGACACCTACGAGCAGTACTTC.

The chain carries TRBV6-5 and TRBJ1-5; D is perhaps TRBD1 (5 bases). This CDR3 is 15 amino acids long. V lost 5 bases to trimming and J lost 1 base, with 12 bases between them. Germline lookup yields CDR1 MNHEY and CDR2 SVGAGI. CDR3 residues: CASSPRQKSNQPQHF. The CDR3 bases are TGTGCCAGCAGTCCTCGACAGAAGAGCAATCAGCCCCAGCATTTT.

The chain is built from TRBV19 and TRBJ1-5; D is unresolved. Per the germline V gene, CDR1 is LNHDA and CDR2 is SQIVND (reference sequence). The CDR3 loop spans 17 amino acids. Trimming shortened V by 5 bases and J by 7 bases, and 24 bases separated the two germline ends. CDR3 DNA: TGTGCCAGTAGTTCCTCCCTATGGGCCGCCAATCCCCAGCCCCAGCATTTT. Its protein product is CASSSSLWAANPQPQHF.

The chain uses TRBV6-2 or TRBV6-3 and TRBJ1-2; 9 bases are a match to TRBD1. V gave up 4 bases and J gave up 6 bases; unmatched junction bases: 9. The CDR3 is 15 residues long. Per germline, CDR1 MNHEY and CDR2 SVGEGT. The CDR3 loop is CASSSITQGANGYTF. The CDR3 bases are TGTGCCAGCAGTTCCATCACACAGGGGGCGAATGGCTACACCTTC.